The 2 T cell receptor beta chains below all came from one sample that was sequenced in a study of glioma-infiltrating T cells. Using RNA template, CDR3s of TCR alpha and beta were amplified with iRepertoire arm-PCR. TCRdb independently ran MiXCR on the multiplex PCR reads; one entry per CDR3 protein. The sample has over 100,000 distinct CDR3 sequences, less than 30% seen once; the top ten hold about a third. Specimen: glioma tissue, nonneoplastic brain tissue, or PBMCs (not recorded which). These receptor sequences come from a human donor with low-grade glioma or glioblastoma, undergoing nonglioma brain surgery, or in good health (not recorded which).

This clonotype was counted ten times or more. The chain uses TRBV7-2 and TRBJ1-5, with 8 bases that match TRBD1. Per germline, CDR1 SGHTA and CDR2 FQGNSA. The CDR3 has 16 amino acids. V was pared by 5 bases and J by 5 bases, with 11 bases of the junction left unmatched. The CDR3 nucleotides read TGTGCCAGCAGCCTCAGGGGGCCACTGAACGATCAGCCCCAGCATTTT. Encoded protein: CASSLRGPLNDQPQHF. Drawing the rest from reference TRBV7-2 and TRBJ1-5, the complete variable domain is GAGVSQSPSNKVTEKGKDVELRCDPISGHTALYWYRQSLGQGLEFLIYFQGNSAPDKSGLPSDRFSAERTGGSVSTLTIQRTQQEDSAVYLCASSLRGPLNDQPQHFGDGTRLSIL.

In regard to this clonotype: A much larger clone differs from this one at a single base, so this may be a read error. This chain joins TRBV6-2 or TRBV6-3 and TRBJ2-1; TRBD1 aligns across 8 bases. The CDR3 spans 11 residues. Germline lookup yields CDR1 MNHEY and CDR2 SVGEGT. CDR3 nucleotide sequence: TGTTCCAGTGCAGGGGGCGATGAGCAGTTCTTC. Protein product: CSSAGGDEQFF.